Shown below are 12 T cell receptor beta chains from a single sample sequenced in a study of blood T cell repertoires in COVID-19. Sequencing used immunoSEQ multiplex PCR; TCRdb keeps in-frame clones, though not all of them. The repertoire holds tens of thousands of clones, with 89% as singletons. Sequenced input: peripheral blood. The receptors stem from a man in his forties or fifties with COVID-19, enrolled during active disease.

This clone was recorded only once. CDR3 loop: CASSSDWTGNGYTF. The CDR3 DNA reads TGTGCCAGCAGTTCGGATTGGACCGGGAATGGCTACACCTTC. The chain couples TRBV6-5 to TRBJ1-2; the D is unclear. V dropped 4 bases and J dropped 6 bases, with 15 bases sitting between them. Germline V gene lookup returns CDR1 MNHEY and CDR2 SVGAGI. This CDR3 region has 14 residues.

This clone was detected only once. V gene TRBV3-1 (or the pseudogene TRBV3-2) combines with J gene TRBJ1-2; perhaps TRBD1 as D (6 bases). This CDR3 is built from 17 residues. Germline V gene lookup returns CDR1 LGHDT and CDR2 YNNKEL (reference sequence). Trimming left V 0 bases short and J 5 bases short, with 19 bases between. For the CDR3, the DNA is TGTGCCAGCAGCCAAGATAATACAGGGACGACGGGGTATGGCTACACCTTC. It yields the protein CASSQDNTGTTGYGYTF.

A single count supports this clone. The rearrangement uses TRBV30 and TRBJ1-5; D uncertain. The CDR3 runs to 15 residues. Looked up from germline, CDR1 is GTSNPN and CDR2 is SVGIG (reference sequence). The ends were cut back, 1 base at V and 5 bases at J, with 15 bases in the middle. This chain's CDR3 is CAWSAPGRRDQPQHF. The CDR3 DNA reads as TGTGCCTGGAGTGCCCCCGGGAGGAGAGATCAGCCCCAGCATTTT.

This chain connects TRBV13 to TRBJ1-2; D ambiguous. Germline V gene sequence: CDR1 PRHDT, CDR2 FYEKMQ (reference sequence). The CDR3 covers 13 residues. Trimming shortened V by 6 bases and J by 5 bases, and 13 bases separated the two germline ends. The CDR3 is CASSSDLMYGYTF. CDR3 in DNA: TGTGCCAGCAGTTCGGACTTGATGTATGGCTACACCTTC. Drawing the rest from reference TRBV13 and TRBJ1-2, the complete variable domain is AAGVIQSPRHLIKEKRETATLKCYPIPRHDTVYWYQQGPGQDPQFLISFYEKMQSDKGSIPDRFSAQQFSDYHSELNMSSLELGDSALYFCASSSDLMYGYTFGSGTRLTVV.

The rearrangement joins TRBV11-2 to TRBJ2-7; 7 nucleotides match TRBD2. Looked up from germline, CDR1 is SGHAT and CDR2 is FQNNGV. V was clipped by 4 bases and J by 6 bases; unmatched bases: 3. The CDR3 spans 12 residues. The CDR3 nucleotides are TGTGCCAGCAGCTATGGGGGGGGCGAGCAGTACTTC. Translation: CASSYGGGEQYF. Filled out from reference TRBV11-2 and TRBJ2-7, the complete variable domain reads EAGVAQSPRYKIIEKRQSVAFWCNPISGHATLYWYQQILGQGPKLLIQFQNNGVVDDSQLPKDRFSAERLKGVDSTLKIQPAKLEDSAVYLCASSYGGGEQYFGPGTRLTVT.

The V call is TRBV27, the J call TRBJ2-7, with 12 bases matching TRBD2. V shed 6 bases and J 6 bases; nucleotides not matched to a gene: 12. Germline V gene data show CDR1 as MNHEY and CDR2 as SMNVEV (reference sequence). CDR3 size: 16 residues. The CDR3 sequence is CASSRPGLAGIPEQYF. In DNA, the CDR3 is TGTGCCAGCAGCCGACCCGGACTAGCGGGGATCCCCGAGCAGTACTTC.

The chain recombines TRBV7-2 with TRBJ1-3; 9 bases align to TRBD1. The CDR3 extends over 15 amino acids. V trimming: 4 bases; J trimming: 9 bases; junction bases outside the gene matches: 10. Per germline, CDR1 SGHTA and CDR2 FQGNSA. The DNA for the CDR3 is TGTGCCAGCAGCTCTACACAGGGGGCTTCTCTCACCATATATTTT. This encodes CASSSTQGASLTIYF.

The chain carries TRBV9 and TRBJ2-2; 13 positions match TRBD2. Losses at the gene ends were 3 bases for V and 0 bases for J; bases not matched to a gene: 8. The CDR3 extends over 19 amino acids. CDR1 and CDR2 from the germline V gene are SGDLS and YYNGEE. This chain's CDR3 is CASSATPTSGGANTGELFF. In DNA form, the CDR3 reads TGTGCCAGCAGCGCCACCCCAACTAGCGGGGGGGCGAACACCGGGGAGCTGTTTTTT.

V and J are TRBV20-1 and TRBJ1-2, with D perhaps matching TRBD1 (6 bases). This CDR3 is 11 amino acids long. Trimming removed 6 bases from V and 6 bases from J, with 11 bases in between. The germline gives CDR1 DFQATT, CDR2 SNEGSKA (reference sequence). The CDR3 DNA reads as TGCAGTGCGAAAACAGGGAATGGCTACACCTTC. Its translation: CSAKTGNGYTF.

This chain links TRBV18 with TRBJ1-1; D unresolved. The CDR3 loop spans 14 amino acids. CDR1 and CDR2 (germline): KGHSH, LQKENI. The germline V and J ends were trimmed by 0 bases and 4 bases, with 9 bases remaining between them. The CDR3: CASSPPGWSTEAFF. For the CDR3, the DNA is TGTGCCAGCTCACCACCGGGTTGGAGCACTGAAGCTTTCTTT.

The CDR3 DNA is TGTGCCAGCAGCTTAGCGACGGGAGACTATGGCTACACCTTC. Its protein is CASSLATGDYGYTF. J is TRBJ1-2 and V is TRBV7-2; D remains ambiguous. The germline V gene encodes CDR1 SGHTA and CDR2 FQGNSA. The V gene lost 0 bases and the J gene lost 3 bases, with 8 bases spanning the gap. The CDR3 loop spans 14 amino acids.

The chain links TRBV27 to TRBJ1-2; 7 bases map to TRBD1. Per germline, CDR1 MNHEY and CDR2 SMNVEV (reference sequence). Trimming cost V 5 bases and J 1 base; bases outside gene matches: 1. The CDR3 loop spans 13 amino acids. CDR3 bases: TGTGCCAGCAGTCCAGGGGGTAACTATGGCTACACCTTC. Amino acids: CASSPGGNYGYTF.